The 13 T cell receptor beta chains below come from one sample, sequenced in a study of T cell changes during pregnancy in multiple sclerosis (dated by TCRdb to about 2019). The library was produced with the immunoSEQ multiplex PCR assay. TCRdb provides this immuneACCESS table in a form limited to in-frame rearrangements. Some clones are lacking; in checked studies, under half of them reflect an unresolved V gene, and why the rest are absent is not known. This sample has tens of thousands of clones in its table, and 91% of those were observed once. The ten largest make up around 0.67% of the sample. Sequences were derived from CD4+ T cells from peripheral blood mononuclear cells, sampled in the third trimester of pregnancy. Receptors originate from a female donor in good health, enrolled as a control in a pregnancy study.

The gene calls are TRBV10-3 and TRBJ2-2; 8 bases map to TRBD2. CDR3 size: 15 residues. J was trimmed by 4 bases and V by 6 bases; bases with no gene match: 7. Looked up from germline, CDR1 is ENHRY and CDR2 is SYGVKD. CDR3 sequence reads: CAISIYSGTTGELFF. CDR3 sequence (DNA): TGTGCCATCAGCATTTATAGCGGGACCACCGGGGAGCTGTTTTTT.

The CDR3 coding sequence is TGTGCCAGCAGCCCCATTTGGACTAGCGCAAATACGCAGTATTTT. This encodes CASSPIWTSANTQYF. The chain links TRBV7-8 to TRBJ2-3; 9 bases map to TRBD2. Unmatched junction bases numbered 10, after V lost 5 bases and J lost 7 bases. Per germline, CDR1 SGHVS and CDR2 FQNEAQ. The CDR3 totals 15 residues.

The chain links TRBV4-3 to TRBJ2-1, with D tentatively TRBD1 (6 bases). Trimming took off 0 bases at V and 1 base at J, with 13 bases between the two ends. Germline loops: CDR1 LGHNA, CDR2 YSLEER. CDR3 length: 17 residues. The CDR3 nucleotides read TGCGCCAGCAGCCAAGAGCCGTTAGGGGGTTCCTACAATGAGCAGTTCTTC. The encoded protein is CASSQEPLGGSYNEQFF.

This chain connects TRBV28 to TRBJ1-5, with D possibly matching TRBD1 (6 bases). The V end was cut by 5 bases, the J end by 0 bases, with 14 bases between. Per germline, CDR1 MDHEN and CDR2 SYDVKM. CDR3 length: 16 amino acids. CDR3 sequence: CASSPQGPISNQPQHF. The CDR3 nucleotides are TGTGCCAGCAGTCCGCAGGGGCCGATTAGCAATCAGCCCCAGCATTTT. Using reference TRBV28 and TRBJ1-5 for the parts outside the CDR3, the full variable domain is DVKVTQSSRYLVKRTGEKVFLECVQDMDHENMFWYRQDPGLGLRLIYFSYDVKMKEKGDIPEGYSVSREKKERFSLILESASTNQTSMYLCASSPQGPISNQPQHFGDGTRLSIL.

V usage is TRBV5-1 and J usage is TRBJ2-7, with D unresolved. V was clipped by 4 bases and J by 0 bases, with 8 bases between them. This CDR3 comprises 13 residues. The germline V gene encodes CDR1 SGHRS and CDR2 YFSETQ. The DNA for the CDR3 is TGCGCCAGCAGCCGACGGAGCTCCTACGAGCAGTACTTC. Amino acids: CASSRRSSYEQYF.

This chain connects TRBV4-1 to TRBJ2-1; 9 nucleotides line up with TRBD2. The germline gives CDR1 MGHRA, CDR2 YSYEKL. The J segment lost 4 bases and the V segment lost 1 base, leaving 2 bases of the junction unmatched. The CDR3 consists of 15 residues. The CDR3 sequence is CASSQVSGRYNEQFF. CDR3 coding DNA: TGCGCCAGCAGCCAAGTAAGCGGGAGGTACAATGAGCAGTTCTTC.

This sequence joins TRBV28 and TRBJ1-6, with TRBD1 as a possible D gene (6 bases). The CDR3 consists of 14 residues. The germline V and J ends were trimmed by 2 bases and 6 bases, with 8 bases remaining between them. Germline V gene data show CDR1 as MDHEN and CDR2 as SYDVKM. CDR3 in DNA: TGTGCCAGCAGTTTAGAACAGGGTAATTCACCCCTCCACTTT. It specifies CASSLEQGNSPLHF.

This clone appeared a single time. The rearrangement links TRBV11-1 to TRBJ2-1; 9 nucleotides match TRBD2. Trimming cost V 5 bases and J 4 bases; bases outside gene matches: 6. The germline gives CDR1 SGHAT, CDR2 FQDESV (reference sequence). There are 15 residues in the CDR3. The CDR3: CASSQGLADYNEQFF. The CDR3, as DNA: TGTGCCAGCAGCCAGGGACTAGCCGATTACAATGAGCAGTTCTTC.

The genes are TRBV15 and TRBJ2-1, with D perhaps TRBD2 (6 bases). Germline CDR1 reads LNHNV; CDR2 reads YYDKDF (reference sequence). The V gene lost 8 bases and the J gene lost 4 bases, with 9 bases spanning the gap. The CDR3 extends over 12 amino acids. The CDR3 here is CATGGRYNEQFF. Here the CDR3 DNA reads TGTGCCACCGGGGGGAGGTACAATGAGCAGTTCTTC.

This rearrangement joins TRBV19 to TRBJ2-5; tentative D call: TRBD2 (5 bases). The V gene lost 5 bases and the J gene lost 3 bases, with 10 bases spanning the gap. The germline V gene encodes CDR1 LNHDA and CDR2 SQIVND (reference sequence). The CDR3 runs to 13 residues. Here the CDR3 DNA reads TGTGCCAGTAGTTTCGGACTGGAAGAGACCCAGTACTTC. Its translation is CASSFGLEETQYF.

This clone came up once. The chain carries TRBV19 and TRBJ1-1, with unresolved D. V was shortened by 5 bases and J by 4 bases, with 8 bases between the two germline ends. Germline V CDR1 and CDR2: LNHDA, SQIVND (reference sequence). The CDR3 covers 12 residues. The CDR3 nucleotides are TGTGCCAGTAGTTTTTTGCGCACTGAAGCTTTCTTT. Protein product: CASSFLRTEAFF.

V and J are TRBV6-6 and TRBJ2-5; D is possibly TRBD2 (7 bases). The V gene lost 8 bases and the J gene lost 5 bases, with 12 bases spanning the gap. This CDR3 comprises 12 residues. Germline-derived CDR1 and CDR2 are MNHNY and SVGAGI (reference sequence). CDR3 bases: TGTGCCAGCGCTGGGGGGGCGGAGACCCAGTACTTC. This codes for CASAGGAETQYF.

The CDR3 loop is CASSLGPRGTEAFF. The CDR3 coding sequence is TGTGCCAGCAGCCTCGGGCCTCGGGGGACTGAAGCTTTCTTT. The chain couples TRBV11-1 to TRBJ1-1; TRBD1 is a possible D gene (5 bases). The germline gives CDR1 SGHAT, CDR2 FQDESV (reference sequence). The CDR3 loop spans 14 amino acids. V lost 5 bases and J 5 bases, leaving 15 bases between the germline ends.